This T cell receptor (beta chain) was retrieved from a study of blood T cell repertoires in COVID-19. Assay used: immunoSEQ multiplex PCR; TCRdb lists only in-frame clones, some missing. The data contain tens of thousands of clones, about 70% of them singletons. CDR1 and CDR2 (germline): MDHEN, SYDVKM. The V gene end was trimmed by 5 bases and the J gene end by 5 bases; junction bases not matched to a gene: 13. The CDR3 spans 16 residues. This chain uses TRBV28 with TRBJ2-5, with 8 bases lining up with TRBD1. The sequencing input was peripheral blood. The TCR sequence derives from a man between 45 and 60 years old with active or convalescent COVID-19. CDR3 loop: CASSNIRDRSWETQYF. For the CDR3, the DNA is TGTGCCAGCAGTAACATCCGGGACAGGTCCTGGGAGACCCAGTACTTC.